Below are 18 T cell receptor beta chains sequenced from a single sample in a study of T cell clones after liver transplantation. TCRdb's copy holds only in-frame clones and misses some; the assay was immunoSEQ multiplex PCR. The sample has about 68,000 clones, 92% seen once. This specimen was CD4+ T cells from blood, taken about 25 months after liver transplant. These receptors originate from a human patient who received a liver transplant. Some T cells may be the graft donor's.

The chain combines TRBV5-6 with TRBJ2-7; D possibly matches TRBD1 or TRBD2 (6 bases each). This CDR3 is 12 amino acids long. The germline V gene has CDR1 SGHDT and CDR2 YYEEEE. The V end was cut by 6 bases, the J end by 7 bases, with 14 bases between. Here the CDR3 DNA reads TGTGCCAGCAATCCAGGGGCGGGAGAGCAGTACTTC. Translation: CASNPGAGEQYF. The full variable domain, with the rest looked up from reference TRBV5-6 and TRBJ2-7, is DAGVTQSPTHLIKTRGQQVTLRCSPKSGHDTVSWYQQALGQGPQFIFQYYEEEERQRGNFPDRFSGHQFPNYSSELNVNALLLGDSALYLCASNPGAGEQYFGPGTRLTVT.

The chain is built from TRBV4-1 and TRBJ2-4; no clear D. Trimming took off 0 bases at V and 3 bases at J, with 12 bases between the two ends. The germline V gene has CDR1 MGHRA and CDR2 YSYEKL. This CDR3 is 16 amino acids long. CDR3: CASSQEIRQYKNIQYF. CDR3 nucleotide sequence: TGCGCCAGCAGCCAAGAAATCCGGCAGTACAAAAACATTCAGTACTTC.

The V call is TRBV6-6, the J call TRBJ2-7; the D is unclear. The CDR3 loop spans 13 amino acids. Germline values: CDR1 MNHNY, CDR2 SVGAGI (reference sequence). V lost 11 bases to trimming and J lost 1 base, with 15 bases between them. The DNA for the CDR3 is TGTGCCGTCAAGGCGGTTCAGTCCTACGAGCAGTACTTC. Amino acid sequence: CAVKAVQSYEQYF.

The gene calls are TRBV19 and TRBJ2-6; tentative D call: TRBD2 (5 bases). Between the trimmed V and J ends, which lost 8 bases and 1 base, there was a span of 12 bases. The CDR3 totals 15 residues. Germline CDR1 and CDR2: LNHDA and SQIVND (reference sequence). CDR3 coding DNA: TGTGCCAGTCAGAGGGTTCGGTCTGGGGCCAACGTCCTGACTTTC. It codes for CASQRVRSGANVLTF.

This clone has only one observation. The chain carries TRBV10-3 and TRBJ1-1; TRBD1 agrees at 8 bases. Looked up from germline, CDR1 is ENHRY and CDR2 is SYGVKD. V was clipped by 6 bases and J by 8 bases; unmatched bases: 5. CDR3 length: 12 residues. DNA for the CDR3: TGTGCCATCAGAGGACAGGGACCGGAAGCTTTCTTT. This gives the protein CAIRGQGPEAFF.

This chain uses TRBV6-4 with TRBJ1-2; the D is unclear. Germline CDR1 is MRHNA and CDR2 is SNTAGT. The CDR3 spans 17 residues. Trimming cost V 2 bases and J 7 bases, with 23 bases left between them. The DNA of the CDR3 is TGTGCCAGCAGTGACAGCCCTTCTAGTCGGGCGGTTGGTGGCTACACCTTC. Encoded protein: CASSDSPSSRAVGGYTF.

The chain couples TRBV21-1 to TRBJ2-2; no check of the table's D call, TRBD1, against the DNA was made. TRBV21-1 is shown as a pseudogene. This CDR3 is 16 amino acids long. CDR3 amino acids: CASSKEYRGQGGELFF. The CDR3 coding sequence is TGTGCCAGCAGCAAAGAATACAGGGGGCAAGGCGGGGAGCTGTTTTTT.

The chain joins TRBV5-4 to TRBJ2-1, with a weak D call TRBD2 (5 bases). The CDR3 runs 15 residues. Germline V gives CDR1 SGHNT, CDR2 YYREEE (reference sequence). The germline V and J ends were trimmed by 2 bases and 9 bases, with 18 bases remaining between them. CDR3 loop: CASSFPTGKSGEQFF. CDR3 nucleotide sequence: TGTGCCAGCAGCTTCCCGACGGGGAAGAGCGGTGAGCAGTTCTTC.

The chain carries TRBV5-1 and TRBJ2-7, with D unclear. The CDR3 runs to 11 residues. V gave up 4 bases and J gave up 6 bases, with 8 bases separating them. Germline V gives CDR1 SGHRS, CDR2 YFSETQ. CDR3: CASSLDGEQYF. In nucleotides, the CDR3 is TGCGCCAGCAGCCTCGATGGCGAGCAGTACTTC.

The CDR3 DNA reads as TGTGCCAGCAGTGGTACTAGCGGGACAACAGATACGCAGTATTTT. As protein: CASSGTSGTTDTQYF. V usage is TRBV6-1 and J usage is TRBJ2-3; 10 bases fit TRBD2. Losses at the gene ends were 4 bases for V and 3 bases for J; bases not matched to a gene: 4. Germline CDR1 MNHNS, CDR2 SASEGT. The CDR3 is 15 residues long.

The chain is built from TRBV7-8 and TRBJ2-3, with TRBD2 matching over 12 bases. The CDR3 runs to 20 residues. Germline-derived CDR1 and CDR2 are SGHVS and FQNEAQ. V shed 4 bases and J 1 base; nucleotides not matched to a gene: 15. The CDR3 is CASSSLVWSSGRAGTDTQYF. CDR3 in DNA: TGTGCCAGCAGCTCGCTAGTGTGGTCTAGCGGGAGGGCCGGCACAGATACGCAGTATTTT.

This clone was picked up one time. Here the CDR3 reads CASSLEGGRSNQPQHF. The CDR3 nucleotides are TGCGCCAGCAGCTTAGAGGGAGGTAGGAGCAATCAGCCCCAGCATTTT. The chain carries TRBV5-1 and TRBJ1-5; D gene uncertain. The germline V gene encodes CDR1 SGHRS and CDR2 YFSETQ. This CDR3 spans 16 amino acids. Trimming removed 2 bases from V and 1 base from J, with 13 bases in between.

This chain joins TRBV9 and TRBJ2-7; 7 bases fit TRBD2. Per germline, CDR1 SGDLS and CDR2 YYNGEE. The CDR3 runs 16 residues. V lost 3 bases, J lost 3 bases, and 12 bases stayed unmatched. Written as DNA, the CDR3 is TGTGCCAGCAGCGAGGGCCCTGGTTTAGCGGGCTACGAGCAGTACTTC. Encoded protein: CASSEGPGLAGYEQYF.

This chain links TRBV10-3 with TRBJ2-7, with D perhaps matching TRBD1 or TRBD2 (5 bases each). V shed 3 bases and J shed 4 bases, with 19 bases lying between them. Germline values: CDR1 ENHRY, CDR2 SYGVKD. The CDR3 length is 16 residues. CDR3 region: CAISEPGHGVSYEQYF. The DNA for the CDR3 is TGTGCCATCAGTGAACCGGGGCACGGAGTAAGTTACGAGCAGTACTTC.

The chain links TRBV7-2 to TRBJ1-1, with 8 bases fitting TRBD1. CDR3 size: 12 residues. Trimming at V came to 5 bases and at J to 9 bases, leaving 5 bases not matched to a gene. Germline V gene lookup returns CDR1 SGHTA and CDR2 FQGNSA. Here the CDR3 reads CASSLRQGQAFF. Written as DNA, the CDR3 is TGTGCCAGCAGCCTCCGACAGGGGCAAGCTTTCTTT.

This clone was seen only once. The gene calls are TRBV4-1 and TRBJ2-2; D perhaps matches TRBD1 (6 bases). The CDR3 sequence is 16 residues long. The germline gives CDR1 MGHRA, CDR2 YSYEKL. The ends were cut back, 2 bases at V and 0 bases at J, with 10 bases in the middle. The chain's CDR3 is CASSQPDSPNTGELFF. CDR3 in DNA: TGCGCCAGCAGCCAACCGGACAGTCCGAACACCGGGGAGCTGTTTTTT.

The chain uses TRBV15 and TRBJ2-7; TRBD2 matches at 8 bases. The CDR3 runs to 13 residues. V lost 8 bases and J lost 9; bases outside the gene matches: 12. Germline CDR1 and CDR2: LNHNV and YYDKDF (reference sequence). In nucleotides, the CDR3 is TGTGCCACCTCTCGGGAGGGCGTGCAGGCGCAGTACTTC. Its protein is CATSREGVQAQYF.

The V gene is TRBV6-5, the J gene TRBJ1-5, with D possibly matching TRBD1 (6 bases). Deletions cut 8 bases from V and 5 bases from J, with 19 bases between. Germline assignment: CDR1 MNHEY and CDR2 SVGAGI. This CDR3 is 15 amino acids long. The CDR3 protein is CASATTGEGYQPQHF. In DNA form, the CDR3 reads TGTGCCAGCGCTACGACAGGCGAAGGCTATCAGCCCCAGCATTTT.